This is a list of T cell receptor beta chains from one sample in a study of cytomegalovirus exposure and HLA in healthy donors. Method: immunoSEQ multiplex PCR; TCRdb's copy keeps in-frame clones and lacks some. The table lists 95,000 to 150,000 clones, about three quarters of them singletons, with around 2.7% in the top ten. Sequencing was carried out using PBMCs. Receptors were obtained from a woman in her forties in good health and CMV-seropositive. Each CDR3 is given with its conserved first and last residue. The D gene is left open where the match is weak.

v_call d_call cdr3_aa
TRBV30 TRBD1 CAWSGGQDNSPLHF
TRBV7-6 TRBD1 CASSSIQGAGEKLFF
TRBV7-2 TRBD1 CASSLLPQGVYGYTF
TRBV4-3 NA CASSQDSPAANQPQHF
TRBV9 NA CASSVGNENIQYF
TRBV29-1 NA CSVAYAGGGVGEQFF
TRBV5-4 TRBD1 CASSLDRGLIGYTF
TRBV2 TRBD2 CASRGLAGPQETQYF
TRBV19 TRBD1 CASRLDRVNTEAFF
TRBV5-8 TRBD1 CASSLGRGQAYEQYF
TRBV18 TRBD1 CASSRQGAINNSPLHF
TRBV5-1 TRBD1 CASSFGQGREKLFF
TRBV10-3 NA CAISEWGAETQYF
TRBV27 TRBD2 CASRGGTSGAGADTQYF
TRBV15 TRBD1 CATSRGSRGQGYTF
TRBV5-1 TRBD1 CASSLTGTDYGYTF
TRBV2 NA CASRSRAMNTEAFF
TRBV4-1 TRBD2 CASSPEGGDEQYF
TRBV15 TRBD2 CATSRLLAGGLGGRETQYF
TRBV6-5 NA CASSYGIGYTF
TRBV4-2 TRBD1 CASSYDRGHGEQYF
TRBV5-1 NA CASSPYSVNTEAFF
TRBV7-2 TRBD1 CASSPGTGSSYEQYF
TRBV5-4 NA CASSSQLAHTDTQYF
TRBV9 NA CASSVVPQQNYGYTF
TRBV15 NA CATSRTSTGEAFF